The 32 T cell receptor beta chains given below trace back to one sample, sequenced in a study of memory CD4+ T cells and cytomegalovirus serostatus. The sort gate was single viable CD3+CD4+CD8-CD45RO+ cells for memory CD4+ T cells. Clones were read by immunoSEQ multiplex PCR, and TCRdb kept only the in-frame ones, dropping some. This sample has 30,000 to 50,000 clones; approximately 78% occur once, and the top ten carry 0.7% to 0.8%. What was sequenced was memory CD4+ T cells from blood. The receptors stem from an adult in good health and CMV-seronegative.

The V call is TRBV9, the J call TRBJ2-7; 12 nucleotides match TRBD2. The trim removed 0 bases at V and 4 bases at J, leaving 5 bases unmatched. Per germline, CDR1 SGDLS and CDR2 YYNGEE. The CDR3 runs to 16 residues. Written as DNA, the CDR3 is TGTGCCAGCAGCGTAGGGCTAGCGGGGGGGCCGTACGAGCAGTACTTC. Amino acid sequence: CASSVGLAGGPYEQYF.

A remark on this clone: This sample also contains other DNA sequences that code for the same CDR3. This rearrangement joins TRBV6-1 to TRBJ1-5; perhaps TRBD1 as D (5 bases). CDR3 size: 14 residues. Trimming pared 3 bases from V and 7 bases from J, leaving 13 bases between. The germline gives CDR1 MNHNS, CDR2 SASEGT. Written as DNA, the CDR3 is TGTGCCAGCAGTGAGAAGGGGCTCAGGCAGCCCCAGCATTTT. The encoded protein is CASSEKGLRQPQHF.

The chain joins TRBV30 to TRBJ1-4; a weak D match, TRBD1 (6 bases). The V and J ends lost 5 bases and 8 bases respectively, with 15 bases between them. This CDR3 comprises 13 residues. CDR1 GTSNPN and CDR2 SVGIG come from the germline V gene (reference sequence). CDR3 in DNA: TGTGCCTGGGCACAGGGCCGAAGGGAAAAACTGTTTTTT. Residues: CAWAQGRREKLFF.

As to this clone: The junction does not match germline at one end; this may be a read error. The chain recombines TRBV5-6 with TRBJ1-2, with D possibly being TRBD1 (6 bases). CDR3 length: 16 residues. Per germline, CDR1 SGHDT and CDR2 YYEEEE. The CDR3 reads CASCLGIDRTNYGYTF. The CDR3 nucleotides read TGTGCCAGCTGCTTAGGTATAGACAGGACTAACTATGGCTACACCTTC.

This sequence joins TRBV20-1 and TRBJ2-5; no clear D gene. With 3 bases removed from V and 1 base from J, the gap between germline ends came to 0 bases. Germline CDR1 and CDR2: DFQATT and SNEGSKA (reference sequence). CDR3 length: 10 amino acids. The CDR3 reads CSASQETQYF. The CDR3 region has the DNA TGCAGTGCTAGCCAAGAGACCCAGTACTTC.

The chain employs TRBV5-4 and TRBJ1-6, with D possibly TRBD1 on 5 matching bases. The CDR3 runs 15 residues. The V and J ends lost 4 bases and 5 bases respectively, with 13 bases between them. Germline V lookup: CDR1 SGHNT, CDR2 YYREEE (reference sequence). DNA for the CDR3: TGTGCCAGCAGCCTACCGAGGGGAAATAATTCACCCCTCCACTTT. Its translation: CASSLPRGNNSPLHF. Filled out from reference TRBV5-4 and TRBJ1-6, the complete variable domain reads ETGVTQSPTHLIKTRGQQVTLRCSSQSGHNTVSWYQQALGQGPQFIFQYYREEENGRGNFPPRFSGLQFPNYSSELNVNALELDDSALYLCASSLPRGNNSPLHFGNGTRLTVT.

V is TRBV10-3 and J is TRBJ2-2; weak D call: TRBD2 (7 bases). The germline CDR1 and CDR2 sequences are ENHRY and SYGVKD. V lost 3 bases and J lost 4, with 12 bases in between. The CDR3 totals 15 residues. The CDR3 bases are TGTGCCATCAGTGACGGAGGGGGGGCCACCGGGGAGCTGTTTTTT. Protein sequence: CAISDGGGATGELFF.

This clone was detected once. The V and J genes are TRBV18 and TRBJ2-3; D perhaps matches TRBD1 (6 bases). The CDR3 extends over 17 amino acids. Trimming left V 1 base short and J 3 bases short, with 17 bases between. Germline CDR1 KGHSH, CDR2 LQKENI. CDR3 residues: CASSPRASGVMTDTQYF. The CDR3 region has the DNA TGTGCCAGCTCACCACGCGCATCAGGGGTAATGACAGATACGCAGTATTTT.

The V and J genes are TRBV2 and TRBJ1-1, with D possibly matching TRBD1 (6 bases). The germline V and J ends were trimmed by 5 bases and 6 bases, with 7 bases remaining between them. This CDR3 region has 11 residues. Germline CDR1 SNHLY, CDR2 FYNNEI. The CDR3 region has the DNA TGTGCCAGCAGTCGACAGGCTGAAGCTTTCTTT. Translating gives CASSRQAEAFF.

V is TRBV1 and J is TRBJ2-3; no DNA check was done on the table's D call, TRBD2. TRBV1 is recorded as a pseudogene. There are 9 residues in the CDR3. The CDR3 nucleotides are TGCACCAGCAGCCGCGGGCAGTATTTT. It is translated as CTSSRGQYF.

The chain uses TRBV5-6 and TRBJ2-3; tentative D call: TRBD1 (5 bases). CDR1 and CDR2 (germline): SGHDT, YYEEEE. V was trimmed by 4 bases and J by 5 bases, leaving 11 bases between them. The CDR3 covers 13 residues. In DNA, the CDR3 is TGTGCCAGCAGCGCCGACAGTAGAGATACGCAGTATTTT. Encoded protein: CASSADSRDTQYF.

The chain couples TRBV11-2 to TRBJ2-7; the D gene is possibly TRBD1 (5 bases). This CDR3 has 14 residues. Germline lookup yields CDR1 SGHAT and CDR2 FQNNGV. Trimming left V 5 bases short and J 4 bases short, with 15 bases between. CDR3 protein: CASSGHRSPYEQYF. The CDR3 bases are TGTGCCAGCAGCGGACACCGAAGCCCGTACGAGCAGTACTTC.

This clone has only a few counts. The genes are TRBV5-4 and TRBJ1-1, with 8 bases fitting TRBD1. The CDR3 runs to 15 residues. V dropped 6 bases and J dropped 1; count of bases not matched to a gene: 8. Germline V CDR1 and CDR2: SGHNT, YYREEE (reference sequence). CDR3 loop: CASISPGTGNTEAFF. The CDR3 coding sequence is TGTGCCAGCATCTCCCCGGGGACAGGGAACACTGAAGCTTTCTTT.

The chain combines TRBV6-1 with TRBJ2-1; 12 nucleotides match TRBD2. Trimming removed 4 bases from V and 5 bases from J; junction bases left unmatched: 3. CDR3 length equals 15 residues. The V gene's germline CDR1 is MNHNS and CDR2 SASEGT. The chain's CDR3 is CASSGGTSGHNEQFF. The DNA for the CDR3 is TGTGCCAGCAGTGGAGGGACTAGCGGGCACAATGAGCAGTTCTTC.

The rearrangement links TRBV5-6 to TRBJ1-2; a weak D match, TRBD1 (6 bases). V gave up 5 bases and J gave up 8 bases, with 10 bases separating them. Looked up from germline, CDR1 is SGHDT and CDR2 is YYEEEE. This CDR3 spans 11 amino acids. The CDR3 DNA reads TGTGCCAGCAGGTTAACAGGGGGCTACACCTTC. Its translation is CASRLTGGYTF.

The CDR3 sequence is CASRGGAAPSDTQYF. For the CDR3, the DNA is TGTGCCAGTAGGGGGGGGGCCGCCCCTTCAGATACGCAGTATTTT. The rearrangement links TRBV19 to TRBJ2-3; D might be TRBD2 (7 bases). CDR1 LNHDA and CDR2 SQIVND come from the germline V gene (reference sequence). The CDR3 runs 15 residues. V was clipped by 6 bases and J by 4 bases, with 17 bases between them.

On this clone itself: The same CDR3 can be traced to other DNA sequences in this sample. The chain employs TRBV29-1 and TRBJ1-2, with D uncertain. The germline V gene has CDR1 SQVTM and CDR2 ANQGSEA. Trimming stripped 1 base from V and 5 bases from J, with 11 bases between. The CDR3 extends over 13 amino acids. DNA of the CDR3: TGCAGCGTTGAAGCCGGAGGTGGATATGGCTACACCTTC. Translation: CSVEAGGGYGYTF.

This clone was counted a few times. The chain combines TRBV6-4 with TRBJ1-1, with no clear D. Germline V gives CDR1 MRHNA, CDR2 SNTAGT. V gave up 6 bases and J gave up 3 bases, with 14 bases separating them. The CDR3 has 14 amino acids. Here the CDR3 reads CASSRLKGDTEAFF. CDR3 coding DNA: TGTGCCAGCAGCCGATTGAAGGGAGACACTGAAGCTTTCTTT.

This chain joins TRBV19 and TRBJ1-2; 9 positions agree with TRBD1. Germline trimming cut 7 bases from V and 5 bases from J; bases unmatched to any gene: 8. Germline V lookup: CDR1 LNHDA, CDR2 SQIVND (reference sequence). This CDR3 has 14 amino acids. The CDR3 DNA reads as TGTGCCAGTATTAAGGAACAGGGGGCGTATGGCTACACCTTC. It encodes CASIKEQGAYGYTF.

This chain connects TRBV11-2 to TRBJ1-2, with 10 bases aligning to TRBD1. In germline, CDR1 is SGHAT, CDR2 FQNNGV. CDR3 size: 15 residues. V trimming: 3 bases; J trimming: 7 bases; junction bases outside the gene matches: 8. The CDR3 region is CASSFRGTGDSGYTF. The CDR3 DNA sequence: TGTGCCAGCAGCTTTAGGGGGACAGGGGACTCTGGCTACACCTTC.

The chain carries TRBV19 and TRBJ1-6, with 10 bases aligning to TRBD1. The CDR3 is 16 residues long. Germline-derived CDR1 and CDR2 are LNHDA and SQIVND (reference sequence). V lost 3 bases and J lost 10; bases outside the gene matches: 9. Written as DNA, the CDR3 is TGTGCCAGTAGTATCCGGCCCGGGACAGGGGACTCACCCCTCCACTTT. This translates into CASSIRPGTGDSPLHF.

The chain uses TRBV7-9 and TRBJ2-5, with D perhaps matching TRBD1 (6 bases). The CDR3 runs to 15 residues. The germline V and J ends were trimmed by 2 bases and 2 bases, with 12 bases remaining between them. CDR1 SEHNR and CDR2 FQNEAQ come from the germline V gene (reference sequence). The DNA for the CDR3 is TGTGCCAGCAGCTTAACGGGGACACAACAAGAGACCCAGTACTTC. Protein: CASSLTGTQQETQYF.

The V gene is TRBV6-6, the J gene TRBJ2-5; a possible D gene is TRBD1 (5 bases). The germline V gene encodes CDR1 MNHNY and CDR2 SVGAGI (reference sequence). The CDR3 runs to 16 residues. Deletions cut 7 bases from V and 2 bases from J, with 20 bases between. CDR3 nucleotide sequence: TGTGCCAGCAATAGCCCCGAAAGGGGCTTTCAAGAGACCCAGTACTTC. Protein product: CASNSPERGFQETQYF.

This clone was counted once. The rearrangement uses TRBV11-2 and TRBJ2-7; the D is unclear. The CDR3 contains 15 residues. CDR1 SGHAT and CDR2 FQNNGV come from the germline V gene. V was cut by 4 bases and J by 1 base, with 14 bases left in between. CDR3 sequence: CASSSAVALSYEQYF. CDR3 DNA sequence: TGTGCCAGCAGCTCCGCGGTGGCGCTGTCCTACGAGCAGTACTTC.

CDR3 nucleotides: TGTGCCAGCAGCTTGGATACTAGCCTCTACTACAATGAGCAGTTCTTC. Protein product: CASSLDTSLYYNEQFF. This sequence joins TRBV5-6 and TRBJ2-1; maybe TRBD2 (6 bases). This CDR3 has 16 amino acids. Germline lookup yields CDR1 SGHDT and CDR2 YYEEEE. The V end was cut by 0 bases, the J end by 3 bases, with 13 bases between.

The CDR3 here is CASSPRDRANTEAFF. The CDR3 nucleotides read TGTGCCAGCAGTCCCCGGGACAGGGCAAACACTGAAGCTTTCTTT. This rearrangement joins TRBV6-1 to TRBJ1-1, with 9 bases fitting TRBD1. The ends lost 5 bases at V and 2 bases at J; junction bases unmatched: 6. Germline V gives CDR1 MNHNS, CDR2 SASEGT. CDR3 length: 15 residues.

This clone was counted only a few times. The CDR3: CASSVSLAGATSTDTQYF. CDR3 nucleotide sequence: TGTGCCAGCAGTGTCTCACTAGCGGGGGCGACTAGCACAGATACGCAGTATTTT. V is TRBV2 and J is TRBJ2-3, with 11 bases matching TRBD2. The germline V gene has CDR1 SNHLY and CDR2 FYNNEI. With V trimmed by 4 bases and J by 0 bases, 9 bases remained unmatched. This CDR3 is 18 amino acids long.

This clone was seen a handful of times. The chain is built from TRBV30 and TRBJ1-2; D is ambiguous. The germline CDR1 and CDR2 sequences are GTSNPN and SVGIG (reference sequence). The CDR3 loop spans 13 amino acids. V lost 2 bases to trimming and J lost 6 bases, with 13 bases between them. The CDR3: CAWSRNRGDGYTF. CDR3 DNA sequence: TGTGCCTGGAGTAGGAACCGCGGAGATGGCTACACCTTC.

This clone has only one observation. One end of the junction does not line up with germline, which may come from a read error. The chain joins TRBV7-7 to TRBJ2-2, with D perhaps matching TRBD1 (5 bases). The CDR3 has 16 residues. In germline, CDR1 is SSHAT, CDR2 FNYEAQ (reference sequence). CDR3 sequence: CASSLGVKADTGELFF. DNA of the CDR3: TGTGCTAGCAGCTTAGGGGTGAAAGCCGACACCGGGGAGCTGTTTTTT.

V is TRBV10-3 and J is TRBJ1-1; 7 bases align to TRBD1. The V and J ends lost 7 bases and 0 bases, in that order; junction bases with no gene match: 2. CDR1 is ENHRY and CDR2 is SYGVKD in the germline V gene. This CDR3 region has 13 residues. CDR3 coding DNA: TGTGCCATCACAGGGGGAATGAACACTGAAGCTTTCTTT. It is translated as CAITGGMNTEAFF.

A few counts support this clone. This chain uses TRBV2 with TRBJ1-6; D uncertain. CDR1 and CDR2 from the germline V gene are SNHLY and FYNNEI. The V end was cut by 8 bases, the J end by 0 bases, with 8 bases between. The CDR3 runs to 14 residues. The CDR3 sequence is CASVKSSYNSPLHF. CDR3 sequence (DNA): TGTGCCAGCGTTAAGAGCTCCTATAATTCACCCCTCCACTTT.

This chain connects TRBV25-1 to TRBJ2-1, with D perhaps being TRBD1 or TRBD2 (6 bases each). V lost 1 base and J lost 12, with 13 bases in between. Germline V gene data show CDR1 as MGHDK and CDR2 as SYGVNS. The CDR3 is 13 residues long. Here the CDR3 DNA reads TGTGCCAGCAGTGAATGGTTCGAGGGGGGGCAGTTCTTC. It is translated as CASSEWFEGGQFF.